The sequence of this T cell receptor (beta chain) was determined in a study of response to subunit inactivated influenza vaccine. This clonotype was found a few times. The antigen remains undetermined. Study-level points and caveats: Authors suggested seasonal influenza vaccinations each recruit few new T cells.

Looked up from germline, CDR1 is MGHDK and CDR2 is SYGVNS. This CDR3 comprises 13 residues. V was shortened by 3 bases and J by 1 base, with 6 bases between the two germline ends. TCRdb ran MiXCR on the RT-PCR reads and lists one entry per CDR3 protein. Seen here are some 640,000 distinct CDR3 sequences, roughly 13% observed once, and the top ten hold 5.5% to 7%. This receptor was taken from a man aged 45-60 years who received an inactivated influenza vaccine. The material was PBMCs from blood, obtained 14 days before vaccination. The chain is built from TRBV25-1 and TRBJ1-1; no clear D gene. Written as DNA, the CDR3 is TGTGCCAGCAGTGATCTAGGGAACACTGAAGCTTTCTTT. Its protein is CASSDLGNTEAFF.